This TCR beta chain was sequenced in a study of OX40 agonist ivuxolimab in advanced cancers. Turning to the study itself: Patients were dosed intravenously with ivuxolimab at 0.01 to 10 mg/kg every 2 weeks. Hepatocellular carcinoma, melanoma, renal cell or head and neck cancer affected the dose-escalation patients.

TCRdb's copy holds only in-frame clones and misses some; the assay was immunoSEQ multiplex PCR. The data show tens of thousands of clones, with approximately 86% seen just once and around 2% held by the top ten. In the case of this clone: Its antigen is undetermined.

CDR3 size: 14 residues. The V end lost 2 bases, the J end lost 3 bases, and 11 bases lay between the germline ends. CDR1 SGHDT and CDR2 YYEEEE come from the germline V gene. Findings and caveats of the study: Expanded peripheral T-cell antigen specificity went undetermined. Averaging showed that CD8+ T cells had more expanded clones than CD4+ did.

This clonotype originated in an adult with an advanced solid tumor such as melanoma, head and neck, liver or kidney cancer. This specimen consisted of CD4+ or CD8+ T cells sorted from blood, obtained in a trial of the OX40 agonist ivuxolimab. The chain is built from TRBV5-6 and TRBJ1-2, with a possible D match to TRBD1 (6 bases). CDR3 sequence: CASSLWGLDYGYTF. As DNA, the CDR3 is TGTGCCAGCAGCTTATGGGGGCTAGACTATGGCTACACCTTC. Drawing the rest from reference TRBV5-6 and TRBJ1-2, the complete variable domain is DAGVTQSPTHLIKTRGQQVTLRCSPKSGHDTVSWYQQALGQGPQFIFQYYEEEERQRGNFPDRFSGHQFPNYSSELNVNALLLGDSALYLCASSLWGLDYGYTFGSGTRLTVV.